This T cell receptor beta chain was documented in a study of blood T cell repertoires in COVID-19. On the study more broadly: Spain, Italy and the United States supplied samples that represented acute and convalescent COVID-19. Sources were T cells, B-cell-depleted T cells, or PBMCs; the material itself was cDNA or gDNA.

The V end was cut by 5 bases, the J end by 3 bases, with 5 bases between. This CDR3 comprises 13 residues. Per the germline V gene, CDR1 is SGHDN and CDR2 is FVKESK. In the original analysis: Estimation of nucleated cell counts was performed using reference gene primer amplification. The repertoire was sequenced with immunoSEQ multiplex PCR; TCRdb's copy has only in-frame clones and lacks some. V, J and clone size reflect that table, while D and trimming were determined from the DNA. The table shows about 82,000 clones, with roughly four fifths occurring only once. This TCR derives from a man in his forties or fifties with active or convalescent COVID-19. The sample consisted of peripheral blood. This chain links TRBV14 with TRBJ1-6; D remains ambiguous. The CDR3 DNA reads TGTGCCAGCAGCGGCAACTATAATTCACCCCTCCACTTT. This codes for CASSGNYNSPLHF. The full variable domain, in which reference TRBV14 and TRBJ1-6 provide the parts outside the CDR3, is EAGVTQFPSHSVIEKGQTVTLRCDPISGHDNLYWYRRVMGKEIKFLLHFVKESKQDESGMPNNRFLAERTGGTYSTLKVQPAELEDSGVYFCASSGNYNSPLHFGNGTRLTVT.